The present entry profiles one TCR beta chain with its context. Its ends do not fully match the called genes, so a read error is possible. The data are from a study of technical replicates of blood from a handful of donors. Germline lookup yields CDR1 SGHNT and CDR2 YENEEA. The CDR3 is 14 amino acids. Repertoires were generated with immunoSEQ multiplex PCR, while TCRdb's copy carries only in-frame clones and drops some. Found here are tens of thousands of clones, around 94% of them singletons; the top ten hold roughly 0.28%. The V and J genes are TRBV11-3 and TRBJ2-7; the D gene is possibly TRBD2 (5 bases). The receptor was isolated from a human donor in good health. Sequencing was performed on T cells isolated from PBMCs. This CDR3 reads CASSLGTVGSLGSF. As DNA, the CDR3 is TGTGCCAGCAGCTTAGGGACCGTTGGGAGCCTCGGGTCCTTC.